This T cell receptor beta chain was identified during a study of post-analysis software for immune sequencing data. General study findings and limits: Four or five TRBV segments, including TRBV5-6, TRBV5-1 and TRBV20-1, were more frequent in patients than controls.

In regard to this clonotype: Antigen unknown.

Prepared TCR beta cDNA libraries contained unique molecular identifiers. TCRdb itself ran the PCR reads through MiXCR, one entry per CDR3 protein. The table records some 370,000 distinct CDR3 sequences, less than 35% of them present only once. Trimming removed 6 bases at V and 7 bases at J, with 13 bases between. This CDR3 has 12 amino acids. Germline V gene lookup returns CDR1 MNHEY and CDR2 SVGEGT. Sequencing input: blood. The rearrangement uses TRBV6-2 or TRBV6-3 and TRBJ2-7; D is undetermined. This receptor was obtained from a girl aged 5 to 17 with multiple sclerosis. CDR3 residues: CASSQGFGEQYF. Written as DNA, the CDR3 is TGTGCCAGCAGCCAAGGATTTGGTGAGCAGTACTTC.